These 20 T cell receptor beta chains came from one sample sequenced in a study of cytomegalovirus exposure and HLA in healthy donors. The PCR was carried out with 60 Vbeta primers and 13 Jbeta primers. Produced via immunoSEQ multiplex PCR; TCRdb's table is partial and in-frame only. The sample shows more than 150,000 clones, about 79% of them seen only once. Sample: PBMCs. These receptors came from a man aged 18 to 30 in good health and CMV-seronegative.

V gene TRBV6-5 combines with J gene TRBJ2-7; possibly TRBD2 for D (6 bases). The CDR3 loop spans 16 amino acids. CDR1 is MNHEY, CDR2 SVGAGI, per germline. V was trimmed by 0 bases and J by 1 base, leaving 13 bases between them. The CDR3 is CASSYSESGSSYEQYF. The DNA of the CDR3 is TGTGCCAGCAGTTACTCGGAGAGCGGGTCTTCCTACGAGCAGTACTTC.

The chain couples TRBV19 to TRBJ1-5; D perhaps matches TRBD1 (5 bases). The CDR3 is made up of 13 amino acids. V was pared by 8 bases and J by 3 bases, with 11 bases between. Germline CDR1 and CDR2: LNHDA and SQIVND (reference sequence). Here the CDR3 DNA reads TGTGCCAGTTCGGACACCACCAATCAGCCCCAGCATTTT. It encodes CASSDTTNQPQHF.

This clone showed up just a few times. The V gene is TRBV6-5, the J gene TRBJ1-1; 7 nucleotides line up with TRBD1. V was clipped by 7 bases and J by 5 bases; unmatched bases: 10. The CDR3 covers 14 residues. The germline V gene has CDR1 MNHEY and CDR2 SVGAGI. The DNA for the CDR3 is TGTGCCAGCACCACGGGACAGCTTGGAACTGAAGCTTTCTTT. Translating gives CASTTGQLGTEAFF.

The V and J genes are TRBV7-6 and TRBJ2-7; maybe TRBD2 (6 bases). Trimming took 5 bases from V and 5 from J, leaving 16 bases between them. Germline assignment: CDR1 SGHVS and CDR2 FNYEAQ. The CDR3 covers 14 residues. CDR3 nucleotide sequence: TGTGCCAGCAGCCCCACAAGACTAGTTCACGAGCAGTACTTC. This translates into CASSPTRLVHEQYF.

The rearrangement joins TRBV5-1 to TRBJ2-1; 11 bases map to TRBD2. The junction had 7 bases not matched to a gene; V was cut back by 2 bases and J by 9 bases. The CDR3 contains 15 residues. Germline CDR1 reads SGHRS; CDR2 reads YFSETQ. CDR3 bases: TGCGCCAGCAGCTTCCTAGCGGGAGGAACCGGTGAGCAGTTCTTC. It yields the protein CASSFLAGGTGEQFF.

The chain uses TRBV27 and TRBJ2-5, with D possibly being TRBD2 (6 bases). The J call may be in error: the DNA end matches TRBJ2-7 better. The CDR3 runs to 14 residues. Germline CDR1 is MNHEY and CDR2 is SMNVEV (reference sequence). The CDR3 loop is CASSARRGSYEQYF. The DNA for the CDR3 is TGTGCCAGCTCTGCCCGGAGGGGATCCTACGAGCAGTACTTC.

The chain has TRBV30 and TRBJ2-5; the D gene is possibly TRBD2 (7 bases). Germline values: CDR1 GTSNPN, CDR2 SVGIG (reference sequence). The CDR3 has 12 amino acids. Trimming shortened V by 5 bases and J by 6 bases, and 13 bases separated the two germline ends. DNA for the CDR3: TGTGCCTGGGGAGGGGGGGGAAAGACCCAGTACTTC. The encoded protein is CAWGGGGKTQYF.

CDR3 in DNA: TGTGCCAGCAGTTTATACTCCGGGAGTGGGCATGAGCAGTTCTTC. Protein: CASSLYSGSGHEQFF. J is TRBJ2-1 and V is TRBV28; a weak D match, TRBD2 (6 bases). V lost 1 base and J lost 8, with 15 bases in between. CDR3 length equals 15 residues. From germline, CDR1 is MDHEN and CDR2 SYDVKM.

Concerning this clone itself: A read error may produce the germline difference seen at one junction end. This chain joins TRBV7-9 and TRBJ2-1; 10 bases fit TRBD2. This CDR3 contains 15 residues. Germline lookup yields CDR1 SEHNR and CDR2 FQNEAQ (reference sequence). The CDR3 loop reads CSSSLAGGSYNEQFF. CDR3 DNA: TGTTCCAGCAGCTTAGCGGGAGGTTCCTACAATGAGCAGTTCTTC.

Only a few counts were recorded for this clone. The chain uses TRBV7-3 and TRBJ2-3, with TRBD2 matching over 12 bases. Trimming cost V 8 bases and J 5 bases; bases outside gene matches: 5. The CDR3 is 14 residues long. Germline values: CDR1 SGHTA, CDR2 FQGTGA. CDR3 nucleotide sequence: TGTGCCAGCTCTAGCGGGAGGGCGGGAGATACGCAGTATTTT. Its protein is CASSSGRAGDTQYF.

The rearrangement links TRBV30 to TRBJ2-7, with 9 bases lining up with TRBD1. Trimming removed 5 bases from V and 0 bases from J; junction bases left unmatched: 17. The CDR3 is made up of 18 amino acids. Germline loops: CDR1 GTSNPN, CDR2 SVGIG (reference sequence). This chain's CDR3 is CAWVAGQGRLGFSYEQYF. The CDR3 coding sequence is TGTGCCTGGGTCGCTGGACAGGGGCGACTAGGATTCTCCTACGAGCAGTACTTC.

The V gene is TRBV9, the J gene TRBJ2-2, with TRBD2 identical over 7 bases. Per germline, CDR1 SGDLS and CDR2 YYNGEE. The V gene end was trimmed by 0 bases and the J gene end by 5 bases; junction bases not matched to a gene: 7. This CDR3 comprises 16 residues. The CDR3, as DNA: TGTGCCAGCAGCGTAGGGGCGGACGGGGGGACCGGGGAGCTGTTTTTT. Translated, it gives CASSVGADGGTGELFF.

V gene TRBV6-5 combines with J gene TRBJ2-7; D gene ambiguous. Germline values: CDR1 MNHEY, CDR2 SVGAGI. Trimming removed 7 bases at V and 0 bases at J, with 13 bases between. This CDR3 comprises 14 residues. The CDR3 sequence is CASKLQVSSYEQYF. DNA of the CDR3: TGTGCCAGCAAATTGCAAGTGAGCTCCTACGAGCAGTACTTC.

The chain is built from TRBV6-6 and TRBJ2-7, with D perhaps TRBD1 (6 bases). The CDR3 is 16 residues long. Trimming stripped 0 bases from V and 7 bases from J, with 19 bases between. Germline V gives CDR1 MNHNY, CDR2 SVGAGI (reference sequence). CDR3 in DNA: TGTGCCAGCAGTTACTCCAACCTGGGGGCCGTGGGGGAGCAGTACTTC. It is translated as CASSYSNLGAVGEQYF.

V is TRBV7-3 and J is TRBJ1-3, with D possibly being TRBD1 (5 bases). Germline assignment: CDR1 SGHTA and CDR2 FQGTGA. The V end was cut by 5 bases, the J end by 3 bases, with 11 bases between. The CDR3 runs to 14 residues. Written as DNA, the CDR3 is TGTGCCAGCAGCGGCGGGACCGATGGAAACACCATATATTTT. Encoded protein: CASSGGTDGNTIYF.

DNA for the CDR3: TGTGCCAGCACTACGGGGGGGGGTGAGCAGTACTTC. Translation gives CASTTGGGEQYF. The rearrangement uses TRBV2 and TRBJ2-5; TRBD2 matches 8 bases. Germline V gene lookup returns CDR1 SNHLY and CDR2 FYNNEI. The CDR3 spans 12 residues. With 7 bases clipped from V and 11 bases from J, the junction kept 9 bases outside the gene matches.

The chain uses TRBV5-1 and TRBJ2-4; tentative D call: TRBD1 (5 bases). Per the germline V gene, CDR1 is SGHRS and CDR2 is YFSETQ. This CDR3 spans 15 amino acids. V dropped 1 base and J dropped 2 bases, with 10 bases sitting between them. The DNA for the CDR3 is TGCGCCAGCAGCTTGAATTCAGGGTCCAAAAACATTCAGTACTTC. Translating gives CASSLNSGSKNIQYF.

This chain links TRBV7-9 with TRBJ1-2; TRBD1 agrees at 11 bases. CDR1 SEHNR and CDR2 FQNEAQ come from the germline V gene (reference sequence). The CDR3 is made up of 16 amino acids. The J segment lost 0 bases and the V segment lost 5 bases, leaving 5 bases of the junction unmatched. CDR3 sequence: CASSRGTGGSNYGYTF. As DNA, the CDR3 is TGTGCCAGCAGCCGCGGGACAGGGGGGTCTAACTATGGCTACACCTTC.

The V gene is TRBV5-1, the J gene TRBJ2-1; TRBD1 matches at 7 bases. J gave up 4 bases and V 1 base, and 11 bases lay outside the gene matches. The CDR3 has 17 residues. CDR1 is SGHRS and CDR2 is YFSETQ in the germline V gene. For the CDR3, the DNA is TGCGCCAGCAGCTTGAACGTCCGGACAGGTATATACAATGAGCAGTTCTTC. Translated: CASSLNVRTGIYNEQFF.

The rearrangement joins TRBV5-1 to TRBJ2-3; D might be TRBD1 (5 bases). The CDR3 spans 16 residues. V lost 0 bases and J lost 3, with 14 bases in between. Germline V gene lookup returns CDR1 SGHRS and CDR2 YFSETQ. In nucleotides, the CDR3 is TGCGCCAGCAGCTTGGTTCGAGTGGCAGGGACAGATACGCAGTATTTT. It specifies CASSLVRVAGTDTQYF.